One and the same sample provided the 14 T cell receptor beta chains below, sequenced in a study of blood T cells in healthy people across ages. A second PCR, run for about 6 to 12 cycles, used a sample-barcoded 5' primer plus a J-beta primer mix. Using its own MiXCR run on the 5' RACE reads, TCRdb lists one record per CDR3 protein. The profile shows some 370,000 distinct CDR3 sequences, about 55% of them singletons. The sequenced material came from blood. These receptors were obtained from a man between 60 and 75 years old in good health.

The chain couples TRBV4-3 to TRBJ1-2; unclear D gene. Deletions cut 0 bases from V and 4 bases from J, with 15 bases between. This CDR3 contains 16 residues. Germline CDR1 is LGHNA and CDR2 is YSLEER. CDR3 residues: CASSQDLPGPSYGYTF. CDR3 bases: TGCGCCAGCAGCCAAGATCTACCAGGCCCTAGCTATGGCTACACCTTC.

This chain joins TRBV5-5 and TRBJ2-7; TRBD1 is a possible D gene (5 bases). This CDR3 spans 14 amino acids. Per germline, CDR1 SGHKS and CDR2 YYEKEE (reference sequence). V lost 4 bases and J 10 bases, leaving 21 bases between the germline ends. The CDR3 DNA follows: TGTGCCAGCAGCCCCAGGGAAACACAAGAGAGCCAGTACTTC. Its translation: CASSPRETQESQYF.

The chain links TRBV10-3 to TRBJ2-7, with D perhaps being TRBD1 or TRBD2 (5 bases each). Trimming removed 6 bases from V and 1 base from J, with 13 bases in between. The CDR3 length is 14 residues. Germline CDR1 and CDR2: ENHRY and SYGVKD. The CDR3 nucleotides are TGTGCCATCAGACGTCCGGGGACGTCCTACGAGCAGTACTTC. This codes for CAIRRPGTSYEQYF.

This clonotype was recorded at least ten times. The chain uses TRBV2 and TRBJ2-7; D is possibly TRBD1 or TRBD2 (6 bases each). Germline assignment: CDR1 SNHLY and CDR2 FYNNEI. The ends were cut back, 6 bases at V and 1 base at J, with 10 bases in the middle. The CDR3 sequence is 13 residues long. CDR3 nucleotide sequence: TGTGCCAGCAGGAGGGGGGTTTCCTACGAGCAGTACTTC. Its protein product is CASRRGVSYEQYF. The full variable domain, with the rest looked up from reference TRBV2 and TRBJ2-7, is EPEVTQTPSHQVTQMGQEVILRCVPISNHLYFYWYRQILGQKVEFLVSFYNNEISEKSEIFDDQFSVERPDGSNFTLKIRSTKLEDSAMYFCASRRGVSYEQYFGPGTRLTVT.

CDR3 region: CASSSPGQETHEQYF. CDR3 coding DNA: TGTGCCAGCAGTTCCCCGGGACAGGAGACCCACGAGCAGTACTTC. V and J are TRBV7-9 and TRBJ2-7; 8 bases agree with TRBD1. The CDR3 extends over 15 amino acids. Germline V gives CDR1 SEHNR, CDR2 FQNEAQ (reference sequence). V lost 6 bases to trimming and J lost 5 bases; unmatched junction nucleotides: 12.

This clonotype was counted between two and nine times. V usage is TRBV5-1 and J usage is TRBJ2-7; TRBD2 matches 11 bases. The CDR3 has 15 amino acids. V lost 3 bases, J lost 5 bases, and 7 bases stayed unmatched. Germline CDR1 and CDR2: SGHRS and YFSETQ. The CDR3 protein is CASSSRLAGIHEQYF. In nucleotides, the CDR3 is TGCGCCAGCAGCTCGAGACTAGCGGGGATCCACGAGCAGTACTTC.

This clonotype was detected a few times. This chain joins TRBV28 and TRBJ2-1; TRBD2 aligns across 12 bases. Germline V gene sequence: CDR1 MDHEN, CDR2 SYDVKM. After removal of 7 bases from V and 7 bases from J, the junction contained 8 bases not matched to a gene. The CDR3 runs to 15 residues. CDR3 DNA sequence: TGTGCCAGCACGCCCCTAGCGGGAGGGTTGAATGAGCAGTTCTTC. This translates into CASTPLAGGLNEQFF.

V usage is TRBV25-1 and J usage is TRBJ2-6; D is perhaps TRBD1 or TRBD2 (6 bases each). CDR3 length: 17 residues. V lost 3 bases and J 5 bases, leaving 17 bases between the germline ends. The germline gives CDR1 MGHDK, CDR2 SYGVNS. CDR3 DNA sequence: TGTGCCAGCAGTGAGGGGGCAGGGCGGACTAGGGCCAACGTCCTGACTTTC. Protein: CASSEGAGRTRANVLTF.

CDR3: CASTKPEDEKLFF. In DNA form, the CDR3 reads TGTGCCAGCACTAAACCAGAGGATGAAAAACTGTTTTTT. The J gene is TRBJ1-4, the V gene TRBV28; D remains unclear. The CDR3 has 13 amino acids. Trimming left V 7 bases short and J 6 bases short, with 12 bases between. Per the germline V gene, CDR1 is MDHEN and CDR2 is SYDVKM.

The rearrangement joins TRBV20-1 to TRBJ2-7; TRBD2 matches 9 bases. This CDR3 has 13 residues. J was trimmed by 6 bases and V by 1 base; bases with no gene match: 4. The germline V gene encodes CDR1 DFQATT and CDR2 SNEGSKA (reference sequence). The chain's CDR3 is CSARAGAGGEQYF. The CDR3, as DNA: TGCAGTGCTAGAGCGGGAGCGGGGGGCGAGCAGTACTTC.

This clonotype is a singleton in its sample. The gene calls are TRBV27 and TRBJ2-7; 14 bases line up with TRBD2. The V gene end was trimmed by 6 bases and the J gene end by 1 base; junction bases not matched to a gene: 14. The CDR3 contains 19 residues. Germline V gives CDR1 MNHEY, CDR2 SMNVEV (reference sequence). The CDR3 nucleotides are TGTGCCAGCAGCTGGGACGGAGGGACTAGCGGGGGCAATTCCTACGAGCAGTACTTC. Its protein is CASSWDGGTSGGNSYEQYF.

This chain joins TRBV5-6 and TRBJ2-7; no clear D gene. The CDR3 runs to 12 residues. V dropped 4 bases and J dropped 6 bases, with 11 bases sitting between them. CDR1 and CDR2 (germline): SGHDT, YYEEEE. The DNA of the CDR3 is TGTGCCAGCAGCCTAGACTTCACCGAGCAGTACTTC. It codes for CASSLDFTEQYF.

J is TRBJ2-7 and V is TRBV29-1; possible D gene TRBD2, 5 bases. Trimming removed 3 bases at V and 4 bases at J, with 10 bases between. Germline loops: CDR1 SQVTM, CDR2 ANQGSEA. This CDR3 comprises 12 residues. The DNA for the CDR3 is TGCAGCGTTGAGGAGGCGGAATACGAGCAGTACTTC. Encoded protein: CSVEEAEYEQYF.

This clonotype was seen just once. The V gene is TRBV6-5, the J gene TRBJ2-6; 8 bases are shared with TRBD2. Germline V lookup: CDR1 MNHEY, CDR2 SVGAGI. The CDR3 is made up of 15 amino acids. V lost 6 bases and J lost 2; bases outside the gene matches: 3. CDR3 sequence reads: CASSISGTGANVLTF. CDR3 in DNA: TGTGCCAGCAGCATTAGCGGGACTGGGGCCAACGTCCTGACTTTC.